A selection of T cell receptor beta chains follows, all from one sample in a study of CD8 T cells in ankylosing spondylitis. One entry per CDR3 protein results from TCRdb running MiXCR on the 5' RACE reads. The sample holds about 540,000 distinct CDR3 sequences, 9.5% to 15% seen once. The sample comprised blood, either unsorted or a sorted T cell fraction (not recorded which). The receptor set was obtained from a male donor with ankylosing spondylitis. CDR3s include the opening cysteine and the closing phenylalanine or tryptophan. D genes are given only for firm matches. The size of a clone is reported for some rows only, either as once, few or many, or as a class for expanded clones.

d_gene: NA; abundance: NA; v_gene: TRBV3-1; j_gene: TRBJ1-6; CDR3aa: CASSRGGTGMDNSPLHF
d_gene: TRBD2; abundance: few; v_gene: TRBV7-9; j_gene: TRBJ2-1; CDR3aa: CASSPGGGSNSYNEQFF
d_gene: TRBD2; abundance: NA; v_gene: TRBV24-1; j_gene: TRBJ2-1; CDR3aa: CATSDRLAGGNEQFF
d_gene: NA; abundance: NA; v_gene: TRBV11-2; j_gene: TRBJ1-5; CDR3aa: CASSQPGQPQHF
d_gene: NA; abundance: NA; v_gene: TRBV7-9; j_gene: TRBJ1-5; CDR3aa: CASSFTSGGHQPQHF
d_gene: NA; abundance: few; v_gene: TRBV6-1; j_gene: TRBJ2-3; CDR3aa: CASGKTVAGTDTQYF
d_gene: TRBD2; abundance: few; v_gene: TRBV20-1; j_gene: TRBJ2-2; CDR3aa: CSGSGSWTGELFF
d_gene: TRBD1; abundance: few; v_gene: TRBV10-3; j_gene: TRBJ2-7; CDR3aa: CAISEIWTGDHHEQYF
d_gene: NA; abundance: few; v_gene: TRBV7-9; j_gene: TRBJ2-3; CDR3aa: CASRNTGIKDTQYF
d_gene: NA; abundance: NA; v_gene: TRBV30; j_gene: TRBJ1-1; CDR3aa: CAWNVENTEAFF
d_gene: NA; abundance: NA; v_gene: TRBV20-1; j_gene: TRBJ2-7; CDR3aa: CSARGRGTTYEQYF
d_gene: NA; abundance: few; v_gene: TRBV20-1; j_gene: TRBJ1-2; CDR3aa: CSATGAGYGYTF
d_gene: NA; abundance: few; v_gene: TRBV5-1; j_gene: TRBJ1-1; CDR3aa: CASSTRQANTEAFF
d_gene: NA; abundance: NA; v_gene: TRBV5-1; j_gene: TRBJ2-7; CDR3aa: CASSPQKGGASEQYF
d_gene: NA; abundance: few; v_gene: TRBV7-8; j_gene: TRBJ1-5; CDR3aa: CASSLVGRDEYSNQPQHF
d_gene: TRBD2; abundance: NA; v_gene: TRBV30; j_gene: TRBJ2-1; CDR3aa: CASKSGTSRHEQFF
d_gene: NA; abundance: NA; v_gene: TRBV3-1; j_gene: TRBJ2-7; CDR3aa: CASSWQGRYEQYF